Listed below are T cell receptor beta chains from one sample, sequenced in a study of T cells of healthy individuals. MiXCR was run by TCRdb on the 5' RACE reads, yielding one entry per CDR3 protein. This sample has around 79,000 distinct CDR3 sequences, with about 4.8% found just once. The receptors come from a female donor in good health. CDR3s include the opening cysteine and the closing phenylalanine or tryptophan. D genes are given only for firm matches. Not every row has a clone size; where given, it reads once, few, many or a size class.

j_gene: TRBJ2-7
v_gene: TRBV15
abundance: NA
d_gene: NA
CDR3nt: TGTGCCACCAGCAGAGTGGCGGGGCTACCCTACGAGCAGTACTTC
CDR3aa: CATSRVAGLPYEQYF

j_gene: TRBJ2-1
v_gene: TRBV28
abundance: NA
d_gene: NA
CDR3nt: TGTGCCAGCAGAAGAGCCAGCTCCTACAATGAGCAGTTCTTC
CDR3aa: CASRRASSYNEQFF

j_gene: TRBJ1-1
v_gene: TRBV4-3
abundance: NA
d_gene: TRBD1
CDR3nt: TGCGCCAGCAGCCAGAAGACAGGGGGCGACGGGAAGACTGAAGCTTTCTTT
CDR3aa: CASSQKTGGDGKTEAFF

j_gene: TRBJ2-3
v_gene: TRBV29-1
abundance: medium-sized
d_gene: NA
CDR3nt: TGCAGCGTTGACCATAGCGCCCTCACAGATACGCAGTATTTT
CDR3aa: CSVDHSALTDTQYF

j_gene: TRBJ2-3
v_gene: TRBV20-1
abundance: many
d_gene: NA
CDR3nt: TGCAGTGCTACTTCGGGAGCTTTCACAGATACGCAGTATTTT
CDR3aa: CSATSGAFTDTQYF

j_gene: TRBJ2-7
v_gene: TRBV29-1
abundance: NA
d_gene: NA
CDR3nt: TGCAGCGTTGAAATCGGGACCCCCTACGAGCAGTACTTC
CDR3aa: CSVEIGTPYEQYF

j_gene: TRBJ2-1
v_gene: TRBV20-1
abundance: many
d_gene: TRBD2
CDR3nt: TGCTCAAAAGGGCTAGCGGGAGCCGATGAGCAGTTCTTC
CDR3aa: CSKGLAGADEQFF

j_gene: TRBJ2-5
v_gene: TRBV11-3
abundance: NA
d_gene: NA
CDR3nt: TGTGCCAGCAGCCAGAGACAGGATCAAGAGACCCAGTACTTC
CDR3aa: CASSQRQDQETQYF

j_gene: TRBJ2-6
v_gene: TRBV6-5
abundance: many
d_gene: NA
CDR3nt: TGTGCCAGCAGTTCCCCAAGCTCTGGGGCCAACGTCCTGACTTTC
CDR3aa: CASSSPSSGANVLTF

j_gene: TRBJ2-1
v_gene: TRBV14
abundance: many
d_gene: TRBD2
CDR3nt: TGTGCCAGCAGCCAAGACAAGACTAGCGGGACGAATGAGCAGTTCTTC
CDR3aa: CASSQDKTSGTNEQFF

j_gene: TRBJ2-6
v_gene: TRBV19
abundance: many
d_gene: NA
CDR3nt: TGTGCCAGTAGTATTGAGGGCACCTCTGGGGCCAACGTCCTGACTTTC
CDR3aa: CASSIEGTSGANVLTF

j_gene: TRBJ2-3
v_gene: TRBV7-2
abundance: few
d_gene: TRBD2
CDR3nt: TGTGCCAGCAGCTTAGAGGTGGCGGGAGGCACAGATACGCAGTATTTT
CDR3aa: CASSLEVAGGTDTQYF

j_gene: TRBJ2-7
v_gene: TRBV6-5
abundance: few
d_gene: NA
CDR3nt: TGTGCCAGCAGTCCGGGACGGTACTACGAGCAGTACTTC
CDR3aa: CASSPGRYYEQYF

j_gene: TRBJ2-3
v_gene: TRBV20-1
abundance: many
d_gene: NA
CDR3nt: TGCAGTGCTAGAGATCCTCACGAGGTAGCGGCCCAGCGCACAGATACGCAGTATTTT
CDR3aa: CSARDPHEVAAQRTDTQYF

j_gene: TRBJ1-4
v_gene: TRBV28
abundance: few
d_gene: NA
CDR3nt: TGTGCCAGCAGCCCTAGCACAGGAGCTAATGAAAAACTGTTTTTT
CDR3aa: CASSPSTGANEKLFF

j_gene: TRBJ2-6
v_gene: TRBV19
abundance: many
d_gene: NA
CDR3nt: TGTGCCAGTAGTATAGGTCGTCACTCTGGGGCCAACGTCCTGACTTTC
CDR3aa: CASSIGRHSGANVLTF

j_gene: TRBJ2-1
v_gene: TRBV6-1
abundance: few
d_gene: NA
CDR3nt: TGTGCCAGCAGTTTCCCATGCTGCGGGAACCCCTACAATGAGCAGTTCTTC
CDR3aa: CASSFPCCGNPYNEQFF

j_gene: TRBJ2-1
v_gene: TRBV6-5
abundance: many
d_gene: NA
CDR3nt: TGTGCCAGCAGTTACAGGGGCTCCTACAATGAGCAGTTCTTC
CDR3aa: CASSYRGSYNEQFF

j_gene: TRBJ2-6
v_gene: TRBV28
abundance: few
d_gene: NA
CDR3nt: TGTGCCAGCAGCCCACCAGCTGGGGCCAACGTCCTGACTTTC
CDR3aa: CASSPPAGANVLTF

j_gene: TRBJ2-3
v_gene: TRBV28
abundance: NA
d_gene: NA
CDR3nt: TGTGCCAGCAGTCTCATCCGGGACAGCACAGATACGCAGTATTTT
CDR3aa: CASSLIRDSTDTQYF

j_gene: TRBJ1-2
v_gene: TRBV27
abundance: many
d_gene: NA
CDR3nt: TGTGCCAGCAGTCCTGGCCGACCCACTTCTAACTATGGCTACACCTTC
CDR3aa: CASSPGRPTSNYGYTF

j_gene: TRBJ2-1
v_gene: TRBV28
abundance: NA
d_gene: TRBD1
CDR3nt: TGTGCCACTGCCGTTACCGGGACAGGGAATAATGAGCAGTTCTTC
CDR3aa: CATAVTGTGNNEQFF

j_gene: TRBJ2-7
v_gene: TRBV29-1
abundance: many
d_gene: TRBD2
CDR3nt: TGCAGCGGGACTAGCGGGTACGAGCAGTACTTC
CDR3aa: CSGTSGYEQYF

j_gene: TRBJ2-3
v_gene: TRBV20-1
abundance: many
d_gene: NA
CDR3nt: TGCAGTGCCGAAGAGGAGTACACAGATACGCAGTATTTT
CDR3aa: CSAEEEYTDTQYF

j_gene: TRBJ1-5
v_gene: TRBV20-1
abundance: many
d_gene: NA
CDR3nt: TGCAGTGCTAGGGTAGAGTGGGGGGTCGGCAATCAGCCCCAGCATTTT
CDR3aa: CSARVEWGVGNQPQHF

j_gene: TRBJ2-1
v_gene: TRBV20-1
abundance: many
d_gene: NA
CDR3nt: TGCAGTTCTCAAGGGGAGAACTCCTACAATGAGCAGTTCTTC
CDR3aa: CSSQGENSYNEQFF

j_gene: TRBJ1-3
v_gene: TRBV12-3/TRBV12-4
abundance: few
d_gene: NA
CDR3nt: TGTGCCAGCAGTTTAGCCCGCTCTGGAAACACCATATATTTT
CDR3aa: CASSLARSGNTIYF

j_gene: TRBJ2-1
v_gene: TRBV27
abundance: few
d_gene: TRBD2
CDR3nt: TGTGCCAGCACTCCCCGGCGGACTAGCGGGAGGGCCGGGGGGGTGGGGTCCTACAATGAGCAGTTCTTC
CDR3aa: CASTPRRTSGRAGGVGSYNEQFF

j_gene: TRBJ1-1
v_gene: TRBV6-6
abundance: NA
d_gene: NA
CDR3nt: TGTGCCAGCAGTTACGGTGTCACTGAAGCTTTCTTT
CDR3aa: CASSYGVTEAFF

j_gene: TRBJ1-2
v_gene: TRBV11-2
abundance: many
d_gene: NA
CDR3nt: TGTGCCAGCAGCTTTGGAGGGGGTTCTAGCTATGGCTACACCTTC
CDR3aa: CASSFGGGSSYGYTF

j_gene: TRBJ2-5
v_gene: TRBV5-1
abundance: many
d_gene: NA
CDR3nt: TGCGCCAGCGCGGAACGGAGAGAGACCCAGTACTTC
CDR3aa: CASAERRETQYF

j_gene: TRBJ2-7
v_gene: TRBV2
abundance: many
d_gene: NA
CDR3nt: TGTGCCAGCAGTGAACCCTCGGGCGGCTACGAGCAGTACTTC
CDR3aa: CASSEPSGGYEQYF

j_gene: TRBJ1-1
v_gene: TRBV7-3
abundance: few
d_gene: NA
CDR3nt: TGTGCCAGCAGCTTAGGGCGACCCCCGAACACTGAAGCTTTCTTT
CDR3aa: CASSLGRPPNTEAFF

j_gene: TRBJ2-6
v_gene: TRBV4-3
abundance: NA
d_gene: NA
CDR3nt: TGCGCCAGCAGCCAAGGACAGTATTCAGGGGCCAACGTCCTGACTTTC
CDR3aa: CASSQGQYSGANVLTF

j_gene: TRBJ1-4
v_gene: TRBV9
abundance: few
d_gene: TRBD1
CDR3nt: TGTGCCAGCAGCTTCGCCGGGACAGGGGCGACCGAAAAACTGTTTTTT
CDR3aa: CASSFAGTGATEKLFF

j_gene: TRBJ1-5
v_gene: TRBV27
abundance: many
d_gene: TRBD1
CDR3nt: TGTGCCAGCAGTTTAGTAAGGGGGCGGCAGCCCCAGCATTTT
CDR3aa: CASSLVRGRQPQHF

j_gene: TRBJ1-5
v_gene: TRBV27
abundance: NA
d_gene: NA
CDR3nt: TGTGCCAGCAGTTTGACATATAATCAGCCCCAGCATTTT
CDR3aa: CASSLTYNQPQHF

j_gene: TRBJ2-1
v_gene: TRBV7-2
abundance: many
d_gene: NA
CDR3nt: TGTGCCAGCAGCTTTGGGGACTCCCGCAATGAGCAGTTCTTC
CDR3aa: CASSFGDSRNEQFF

j_gene: TRBJ1-1
v_gene: TRBV29-1
abundance: few
d_gene: NA
CDR3nt: TGCAGCGTTGAACTGGCTTCGGGGAACACTGAAGCTTTCTTT
CDR3aa: CSVELASGNTEAFF

j_gene: TRBJ1-4
v_gene: TRBV12-3/TRBV12-4
abundance: few
d_gene: NA
CDR3nt: TGTGCCAGCAGGACTGATCAGGGGACTAATGAAAAACTGTTTTTT
CDR3aa: CASRTDQGTNEKLFF

j_gene: TRBJ2-5
v_gene: TRBV5-4
abundance: many
d_gene: NA
CDR3nt: TGTGCCAGCAGCGGGGAAGAGACCCAGTACTTC
CDR3aa: CASSGEETQYF

j_gene: TRBJ1-1
v_gene: TRBV5-1
abundance: NA
d_gene: NA
CDR3nt: TGCGCCAGCAGCGTGTTCGGGGAGGTCACTGAAGCTTTCTTT
CDR3aa: CASSVFGEVTEAFF

j_gene: TRBJ2-7
v_gene: TRBV9
abundance: few
d_gene: NA
CDR3nt: TGTGCCAGCAGCGTAGAATGGTCGGTTGGGACCTACGAGCAGTACTTC
CDR3aa: CASSVEWSVGTYEQYF

j_gene: TRBJ2-5
v_gene: TRBV11-2
abundance: few
d_gene: NA
CDR3nt: TGTGCCAGCAGCATCCCCCACAGGGTTGAGACCCAGTACTTC
CDR3aa: CASSIPHRVETQYF

j_gene: TRBJ1-1
v_gene: TRBV28
abundance: many
d_gene: TRBD1
CDR3nt: TGTGCCAGCGAGCCGACAGGGCTAAACACTGAAGCTTTCTTT
CDR3aa: CASEPTGLNTEAFF

j_gene: TRBJ2-1
v_gene: TRBV7-3
abundance: many
d_gene: TRBD2
CDR3nt: TGTGCCAGCAGCTTTTCGTTGACTAGCGTAAAGTACAATGAGCAGTTCTTC
CDR3aa: CASSFSLTSVKYNEQFF